The clone carrying this T cell receptor (beta chain) has only a few counts. This entry comes from a study of beta chain features in type 1 diabetes. V was trimmed by 2 bases and J by 0 bases, leaving 10 bases between them. Germline assignment: CDR1 SGDLS and CDR2 YYNGEE. CDR3 length: 15 amino acids. Investigators reverse transcribed all isolated RNA, so they sequenced expressed TCRB transcripts. Profiled with immunoSEQ multiplex PCR; TCRdb holds only in-frame clones, not every one. The sample yields about 470,000 clones, about 29% seen once. The sample comprised naive CD4+ T cells from blood. The receptor's source is a man between 18 and 29 years old in good health. The rearrangement uses TRBV9 and TRBJ2-3; D unresolved. Here the CDR3 DNA reads TGTGCCAGCAGCGTTGGCTGGCTTAGCACAGATACGCAGTATTTT. It translates to CASSVGWLSTDTQYF.